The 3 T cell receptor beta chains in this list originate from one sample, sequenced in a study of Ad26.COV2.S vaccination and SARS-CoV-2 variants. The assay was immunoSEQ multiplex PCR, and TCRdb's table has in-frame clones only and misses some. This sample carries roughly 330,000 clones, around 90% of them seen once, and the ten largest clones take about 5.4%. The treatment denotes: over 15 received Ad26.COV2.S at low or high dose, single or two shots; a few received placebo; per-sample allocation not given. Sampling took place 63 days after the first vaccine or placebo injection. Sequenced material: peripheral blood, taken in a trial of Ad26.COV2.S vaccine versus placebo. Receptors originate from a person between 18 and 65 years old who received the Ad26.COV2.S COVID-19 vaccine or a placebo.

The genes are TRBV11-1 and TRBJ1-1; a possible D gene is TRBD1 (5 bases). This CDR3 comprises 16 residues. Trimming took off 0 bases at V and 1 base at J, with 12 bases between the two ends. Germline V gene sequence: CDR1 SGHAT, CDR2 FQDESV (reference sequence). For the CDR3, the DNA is TGTGCCAGCAGCTTAGCGAGGGGCGGCGGGAACACTGAAGCTTTCTTT. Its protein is CASSLARGGGNTEAFF.

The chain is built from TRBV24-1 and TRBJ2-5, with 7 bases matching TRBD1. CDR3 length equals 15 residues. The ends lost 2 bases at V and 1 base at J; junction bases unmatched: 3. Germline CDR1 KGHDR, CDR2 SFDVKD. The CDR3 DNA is TGTGCCACCAGTGATTCCGGGACAGTCCAAGAGACCCAGTACTTC. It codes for CATSDSGTVQETQYF.

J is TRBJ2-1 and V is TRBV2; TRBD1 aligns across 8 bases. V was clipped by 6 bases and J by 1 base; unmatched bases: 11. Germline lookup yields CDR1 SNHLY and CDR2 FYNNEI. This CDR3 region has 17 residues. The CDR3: CASRLGAGGKSYNEQFF. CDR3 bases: TGTGCCAGCAGACTGGGGGCAGGGGGCAAATCCTACAATGAGCAGTTCTTC.